The rows below give T cell receptor beta chains drawn from one sample of a study of cytomegalovirus exposure and HLA in healthy donors. The table came from immunoSEQ multiplex PCR; TCRdb's copy has only in-frame clones and leaves some out. The data contain roughly 120,000 clones, approximately 73% of them singletons. Sequencing was done on a sample of PBMCs. These receptors all come from a man aged 60 to 69 in good health and CMV-seropositive. Both conserved end residues are part of each CDR3.

>TRBJ2-1|TRBV5-8
CASSQGPSSYNEQFF
>TRBJ1-5|TRBV28
CASNVGGQPQHF
>TRBJ2-1|TRBV5-4
CASSLELAANEQFF
>TRBJ2-3|TRBV5-1
CASSSGQTDTQYF
>TRBJ2-7|TRBV5-1
CASSLDGSSSYEQYF
>TRBJ1-1|TRBV5-1
CASSGFAQGKMNTEAFF
>TRBJ2-5|TRBV29-1
CSVGGAGGETQYF
>TRBJ2-2|TRBV7-3
CASSLGTTTNTGELFF
>TRBJ1-2|TRBV15
CATTWDRGDYGYTF
>TRBJ1-6|TRBV2
CASNRDRRSPLHF
>TRBJ1-2|TRBV19
CASSTKAGTLRGYTF
>TRBJ2-5|TRBV28
CASIGGNQETQYF
>TRBJ1-2|TRBV7-6
CASSLRQGDWSGYTF
>TRBJ2-7|TRBV19
CASSIDLEGEEQYF
>TRBJ1-1|TRBV5-1
CASREQQNTEAFF
>TRBJ1-1|TRBV6-1
CASSEGSGRAEAFF
>TRBJ2-7|TRBV7-8
CASSHRGDYEQYF
>TRBJ2-1|TRBV15
CATSRDRGPNNEQFF
>TRBJ1-4|TRBV6-5
CASSEFWSLFF
>TRBJ2-3|TRBV7-9
CSSSLGTAGGPGDTQYF
>TRBJ2-7|TRBV28
CASKGQAYEQYF
>TRBJ2-5|TRBV2
CASSDFRLAGKRGQETQYF
>TRBJ1-6|TRBV7-2
CASSLNWSSYNSPLHF
>TRBJ1-5|TRBV30
CAWSVGTLNQPQHF
>TRBJ1-4|TRBV2
CASRLQRRNLEKLFF
>TRBJ2-7|TRBV5-4
CASSSAYEQYF
>TRBJ2-5|TRBV9
CASSAGTSGAQETQYF
>TRBJ2-7|TRBV5-1
CASSTRQGRKTPPTSRQYF
>TRBJ1-1|TRBV7-9
CASSNFRRQGVSEAFF
>TRBJ1-1|TRBV11-2
CASSLGGGVGEAFF
>TRBJ2-7|TRBV9
CASSVSSGVSYEQYF
>TRBJ2-1|TRBV9
CASSVASFSSAIEQFF
>TRBJ2-2|TRBV2
CATRRTSGTGELFF
>TRBJ2-7|TRBV30
CAWSAAGGSYEQYF
>TRBJ1-1|TRBV6-6
CAGAGTGGMNTEAFF
>TRBJ1-4|TRBV30
CAWSNRRANEKLFF
>TRBJ2-1|TRBV10-3
CATFHNNEQFF
>TRBJ2-1|TRBV7-3
CASSAPGLYNEQFF
>TRBJ2-5|TRBV5-1
CASSLALGRQETQYF
>TRBJ1-6|TRBV6-1
CASGPGTGHSPLHF
>TRBJ1-5|TRBV2
CASSGGQYSNQPQHF
>TRBJ2-7|TRBV30
CAWTRWIQGAHEQYF
>TRBJ2-1|TRBV5-1
CASSLPFRVRNEQFF
>TRBJ1-4|TRBV2
CASRAQGLLTNEKLFF
>TRBJ1-4|TRBV9
CASSPRTGVREKLFF
>TRBJ1-5|TRBV5-8
CASSFLGQRGEPQHF
>TRBJ2-7|TRBV7-2
CASSRSTGTTYEQYF
>TRBJ1-5|TRBV9
CASSVGQGGLSNQPQHF
>TRBJ2-6|TRBV4-1
CASSQDGGAGANVLTF
>TRBJ1-5|TRBV30
CAWSAPGTADQPQHF
>TRBJ1-4|TRBV6-4
CASSDSGQPNEKLFF
>TRBJ1-1|TRBV7-3
CASSFSPPGMNTEAFF
>TRBJ2-5|TRBV4-1
CASSHGLSTGNGETQYF
>TRBJ2-3|TRBV5-4
CASSLGLAGSTDTQYF
>TRBJ2-7|TRBV19
CASSMWAGGHEQYF